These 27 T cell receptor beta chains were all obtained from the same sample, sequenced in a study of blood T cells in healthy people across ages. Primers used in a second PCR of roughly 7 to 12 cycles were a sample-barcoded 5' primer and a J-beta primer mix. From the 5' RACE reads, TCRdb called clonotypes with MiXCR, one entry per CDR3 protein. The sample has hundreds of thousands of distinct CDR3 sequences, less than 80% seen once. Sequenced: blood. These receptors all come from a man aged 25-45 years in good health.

The CDR3 coding sequence is TGCAGTGCTGGGTCTAAAGGGGGAACGGGGAATGAGCAGTTCTTC. This translates into CSAGSKGGTGNEQFF. The V and J genes are TRBV20-1 and TRBJ2-1, with TRBD1 as a possible D gene (6 bases). V lost 5 bases to trimming and J lost 7 bases, with 21 bases between them. The CDR3 spans 15 residues. CDR1 is DFQATT and CDR2 is SNEGSKA in the germline V gene (reference sequence).

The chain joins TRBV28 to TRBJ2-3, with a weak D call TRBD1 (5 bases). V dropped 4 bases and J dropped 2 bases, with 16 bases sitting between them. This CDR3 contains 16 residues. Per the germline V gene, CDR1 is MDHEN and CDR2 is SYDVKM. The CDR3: CASSSPTDIHTDTQYF. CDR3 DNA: TGTGCCAGCAGTTCCCCGACGGACATTCACACAGATACGCAGTATTTT.

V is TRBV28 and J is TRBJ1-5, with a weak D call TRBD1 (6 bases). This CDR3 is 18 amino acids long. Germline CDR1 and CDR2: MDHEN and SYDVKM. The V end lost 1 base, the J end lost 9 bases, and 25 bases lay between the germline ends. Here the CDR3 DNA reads TGTGCCAGCAGTTTATCCGGGGGGCTCGGCCAATTGGATCGGCCCCAGCATTTT. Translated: CASSLSGGLGQLDRPQHF. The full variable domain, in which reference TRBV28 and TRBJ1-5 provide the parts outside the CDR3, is DVKVTQSSRYLVKRTGEKVFLECVQDMDHENMFWYRQDPGLGLRLIYFSYDVKMKEKGDIPEGYSVSREKKERFSLILESASTNQTSMYLCASSLSGGLGQLDRPQHFGDGTRLSIL.

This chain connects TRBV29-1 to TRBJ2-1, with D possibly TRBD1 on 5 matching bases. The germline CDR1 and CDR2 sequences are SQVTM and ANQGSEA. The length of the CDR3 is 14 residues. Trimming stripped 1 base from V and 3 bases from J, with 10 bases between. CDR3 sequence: CSVEGGSLYNEQFF. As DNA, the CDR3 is TGCAGCGTTGAAGGGGGCTCCCTCTACAATGAGCAGTTCTTC.

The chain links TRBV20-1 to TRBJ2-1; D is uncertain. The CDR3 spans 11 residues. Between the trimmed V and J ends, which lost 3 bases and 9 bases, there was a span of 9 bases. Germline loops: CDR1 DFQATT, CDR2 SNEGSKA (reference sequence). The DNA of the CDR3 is TGCAGTGCTAGGGTCATCAGTGAGCAGTTCTTC. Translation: CSARVISEQFF.

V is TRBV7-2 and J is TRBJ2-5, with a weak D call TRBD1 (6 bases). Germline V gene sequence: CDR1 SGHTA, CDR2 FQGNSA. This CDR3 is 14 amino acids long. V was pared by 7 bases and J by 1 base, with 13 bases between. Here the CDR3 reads CASTLNRAQETQYF. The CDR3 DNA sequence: TGTGCCAGCACCCTCAACAGGGCCCAAGAGACCCAGTACTTC. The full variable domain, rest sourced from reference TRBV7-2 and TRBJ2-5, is GAGVSQSPSNKVTEKGKDVELRCDPISGHTALYWYRQSLGQGLEFLIYFQGNSAPDKSGLPSDRFSAERTGGSVSTLTIQRTQQEDSAVYLCASTLNRAQETQYFGPGTRLLVL.

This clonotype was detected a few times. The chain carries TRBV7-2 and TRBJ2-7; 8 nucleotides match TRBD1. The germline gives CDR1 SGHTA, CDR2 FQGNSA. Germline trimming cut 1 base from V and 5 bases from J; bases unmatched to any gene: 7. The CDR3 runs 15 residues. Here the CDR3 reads CASSLGGQGPNEQYF. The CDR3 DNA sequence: TGTGCCAGCAGCTTAGGCGGACAGGGTCCCAACGAGCAGTACTTC.

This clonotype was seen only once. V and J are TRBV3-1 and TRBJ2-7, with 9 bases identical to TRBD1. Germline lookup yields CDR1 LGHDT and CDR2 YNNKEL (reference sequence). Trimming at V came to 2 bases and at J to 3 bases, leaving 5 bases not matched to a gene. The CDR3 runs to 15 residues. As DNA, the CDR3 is TGTGCCAGCAGCCAATCGGAGACAGGGGGCTACGAGCAGTACTTC. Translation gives CASSQSETGGYEQYF.

The CDR3 loop is CASSVGDQTPTDTQYF. The CDR3, as DNA: TGTGCCAGCAGCGTAGGAGATCAAACGCCCACAGATACGCAGTATTTT. This chain connects TRBV9 to TRBJ2-3; D unclear. This CDR3 is built from 16 residues. The germline V gene has CDR1 SGDLS and CDR2 YYNGEE. With 0 bases removed from V and 2 bases from J, the gap between germline ends came to 13 bases.

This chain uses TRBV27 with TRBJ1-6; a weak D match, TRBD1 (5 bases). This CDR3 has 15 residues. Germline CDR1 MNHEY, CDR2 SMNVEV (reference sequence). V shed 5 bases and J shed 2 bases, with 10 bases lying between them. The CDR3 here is CASSEEGTYNSPLHF. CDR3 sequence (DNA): TGTGCCAGCAGTGAGGAGGGGACCTATAATTCACCCCTCCACTTT.

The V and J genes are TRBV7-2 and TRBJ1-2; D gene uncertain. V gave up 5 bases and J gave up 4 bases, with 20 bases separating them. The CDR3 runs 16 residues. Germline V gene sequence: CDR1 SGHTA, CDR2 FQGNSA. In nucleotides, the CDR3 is TGTGCCAGCAGCCGTCCCTTAGACCCCGGGCCCTATGGCTACACCTTC. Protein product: CASSRPLDPGPYGYTF.

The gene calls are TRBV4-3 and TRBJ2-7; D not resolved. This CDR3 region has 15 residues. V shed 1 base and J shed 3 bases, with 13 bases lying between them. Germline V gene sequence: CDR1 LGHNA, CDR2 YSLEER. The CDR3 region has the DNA TGCGCCAGCAGCCAAGTTCCTGTACTCGGCTACGAGCAGTACTTC. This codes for CASSQVPVLGYEQYF.

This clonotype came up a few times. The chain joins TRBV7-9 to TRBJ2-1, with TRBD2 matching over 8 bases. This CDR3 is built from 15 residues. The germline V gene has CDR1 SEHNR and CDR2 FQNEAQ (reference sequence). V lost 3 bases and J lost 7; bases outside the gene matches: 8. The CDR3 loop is CASSFPGTRANEQFF. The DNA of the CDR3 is TGTGCCAGCAGCTTCCCCGGGACTAGAGCTAATGAGCAGTTCTTC.

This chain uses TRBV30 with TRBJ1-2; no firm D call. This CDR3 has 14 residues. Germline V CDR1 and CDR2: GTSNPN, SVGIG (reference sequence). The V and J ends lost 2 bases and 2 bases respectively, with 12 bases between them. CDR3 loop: CAWSTQDGNYGYTF. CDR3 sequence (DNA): TGTGCCTGGAGTACCCAGGACGGAAACTATGGCTACACCTTC.

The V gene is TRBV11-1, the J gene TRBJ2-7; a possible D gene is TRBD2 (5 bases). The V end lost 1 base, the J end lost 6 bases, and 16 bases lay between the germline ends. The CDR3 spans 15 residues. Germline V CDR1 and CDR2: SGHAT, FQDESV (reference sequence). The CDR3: CASSLGGSGHLEQYF. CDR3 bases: TGTGCCAGCAGCTTAGGCGGGTCTGGGCACCTCGAGCAGTACTTC.

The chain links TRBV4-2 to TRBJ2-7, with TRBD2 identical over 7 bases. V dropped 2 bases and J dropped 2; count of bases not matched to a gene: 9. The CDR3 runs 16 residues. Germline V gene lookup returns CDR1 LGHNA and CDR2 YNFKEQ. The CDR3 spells CASSQMGSGATYEQYF. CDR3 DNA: TGTGCCAGCAGCCAAATGGGGAGCGGGGCCACCTACGAGCAGTACTTC.

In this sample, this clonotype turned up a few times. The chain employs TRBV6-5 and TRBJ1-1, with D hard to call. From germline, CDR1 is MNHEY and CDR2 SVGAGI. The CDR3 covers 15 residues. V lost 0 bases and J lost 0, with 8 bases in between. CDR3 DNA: TGTGCCAGCAGTTACTCACATCTTCTGAACACTGAAGCTTTCTTT. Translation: CASSYSHLLNTEAFF.

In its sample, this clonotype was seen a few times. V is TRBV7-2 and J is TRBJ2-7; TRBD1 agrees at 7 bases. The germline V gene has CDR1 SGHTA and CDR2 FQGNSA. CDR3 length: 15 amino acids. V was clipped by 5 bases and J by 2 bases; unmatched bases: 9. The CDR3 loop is CASSLMLQGPYEQYF. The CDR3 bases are TGTGCCAGCAGCCTAATGTTACAGGGGCCCTACGAGCAGTACTTC.

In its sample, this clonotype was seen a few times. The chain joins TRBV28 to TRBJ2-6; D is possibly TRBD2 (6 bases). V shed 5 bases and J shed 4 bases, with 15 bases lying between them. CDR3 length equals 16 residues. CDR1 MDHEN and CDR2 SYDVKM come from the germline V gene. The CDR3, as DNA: TGTGCCAGCAGTGACACCGGGGGATCGGGGGCCAACGTCCTGACTTTC. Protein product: CASSDTGGSGANVLTF.

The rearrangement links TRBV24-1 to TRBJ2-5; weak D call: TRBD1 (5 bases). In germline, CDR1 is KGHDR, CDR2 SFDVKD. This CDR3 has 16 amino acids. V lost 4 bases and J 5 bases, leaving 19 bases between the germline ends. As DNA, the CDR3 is TGTGCCACCAGTGACCCAACCTCGGCAGGGTTGGAGACCCAGTACTTC. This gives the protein CATSDPTSAGLETQYF.

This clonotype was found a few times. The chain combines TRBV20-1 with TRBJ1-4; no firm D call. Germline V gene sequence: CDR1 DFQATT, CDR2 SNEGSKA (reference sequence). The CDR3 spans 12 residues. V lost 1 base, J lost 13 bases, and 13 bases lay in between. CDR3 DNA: TGCAGTGCTAGAGGGAAAGTGGCGGGACTGTTTTTT. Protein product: CSARGKVAGLFF.

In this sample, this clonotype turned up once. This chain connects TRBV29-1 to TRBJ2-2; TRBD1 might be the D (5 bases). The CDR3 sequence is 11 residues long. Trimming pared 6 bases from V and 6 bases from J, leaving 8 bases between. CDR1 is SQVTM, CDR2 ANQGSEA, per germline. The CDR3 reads CSVQGSGELFF. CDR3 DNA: TGCAGCGTCCAGGGTTCCGGGGAGCTGTTTTTT.

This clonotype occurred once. DNA of the CDR3: TGCGCCACCGCCTCGGTGGGACAAGAGACCCAGTACTTC. Translating it yields CATASVGQETQYF. This chain uses TRBV4-3 with TRBJ2-5; D ambiguous. Germline V gene sequence: CDR1 LGHNA, CDR2 YSLEER. This CDR3 has 13 amino acids. V was cut by 10 bases and J by 2 bases, with 14 bases left in between.

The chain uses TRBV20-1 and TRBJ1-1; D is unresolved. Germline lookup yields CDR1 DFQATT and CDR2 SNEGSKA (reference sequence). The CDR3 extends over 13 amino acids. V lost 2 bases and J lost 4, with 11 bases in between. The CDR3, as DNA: TGCAGTGCTAGATTAGGGTTGAGCACTGAAGCTTTCTTT. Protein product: CSARLGLSTEAFF.

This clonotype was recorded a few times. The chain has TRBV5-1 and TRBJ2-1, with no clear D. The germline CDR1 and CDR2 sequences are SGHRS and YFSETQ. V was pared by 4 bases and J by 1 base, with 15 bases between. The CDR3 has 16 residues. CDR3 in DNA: TGCGCCAGCAGCCTATTTAAACCTCGATCCTACAATGAGCAGTTCTTC. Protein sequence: CASSLFKPRSYNEQFF.

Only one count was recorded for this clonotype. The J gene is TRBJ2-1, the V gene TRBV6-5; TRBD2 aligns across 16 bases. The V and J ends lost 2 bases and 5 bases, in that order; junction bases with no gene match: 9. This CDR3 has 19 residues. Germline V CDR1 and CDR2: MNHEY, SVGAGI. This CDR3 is CASSYPKEGTSGGDNEQFF. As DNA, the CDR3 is TGTGCCAGCAGTTACCCCAAAGAGGGGACTAGCGGGGGGGACAATGAGCAGTTCTTC.

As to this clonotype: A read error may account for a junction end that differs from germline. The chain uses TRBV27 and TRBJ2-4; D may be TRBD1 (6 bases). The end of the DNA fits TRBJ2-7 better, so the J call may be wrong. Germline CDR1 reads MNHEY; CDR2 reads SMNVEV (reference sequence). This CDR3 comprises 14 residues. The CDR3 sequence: CAGSWGQAHYEQYF. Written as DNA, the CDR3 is TGTGCCGGCAGTTGGGGGCAGGCCCACTACGAGCAGTACTTC.